Detailed here is one T cell receptor beta chain. The sample belongs to a study of blood T cell repertoires in COVID-19. In the authors' methods: Reference gene primer amplification gave nucleated cell count estimates. Libraries were prepared by immunoSEQ multiplex PCR; TCRdb keeps only in-frame clonotypes and omits some of them. V, J and clone size derive from that table, while D and trimming were established from the DNA sequence. The sample carries under 200,000 clones, 75% to 90% recorded once. The specimen was peripheral blood. This TCR was recovered from a woman between 55 and 75 years old with acute or convalescent COVID-19.

The CDR3 reads CASTASVRRGPTDTQYF. The CDR3 coding sequence is TGTGCCAGCACCGCCTCAGTTCGTAGGGGCCCCACAGATACGCAGTATTTT. V is TRBV5-4 and J is TRBJ2-3; D is perhaps TRBD1 (5 bases). Trimming stripped 6 bases from V and 2 bases from J, with 22 bases between. The CDR3 has 17 residues. Germline V gives CDR1 SGHNT, CDR2 YYREEE (reference sequence). Full variable domain (remainder filled in from reference TRBV5-4 and TRBJ2-3): ETGVTQSPTHLIKTRGQQVTLRCSSQSGHNTVSWYQQALGQGPQFIFQYYREEENGRGNFPPRFSGLQFPNYSSELNVNALELDDSALYLCASTASVRRGPTDTQYFGPGTRLTVL.